The 30 T cell receptor beta chains below come from one sample, sequenced in a study of response to subunit inactivated influenza vaccine. TCRdb recomputed calls from the RT-PCR reads with MiXCR, one row per CDR3 protein. The table lists around 320,000 distinct CDR3 sequences, about 20% of them singletons. Sequencing used PBMCs from blood, obtained about 20 months after vaccination. The receptors here all came from a man aged 50 to 69 who received an inactivated influenza vaccine.

This clonotype came up a few times. CDR3 in amino acids: CASSLINSPLHF. In DNA form, the CDR3 reads TGTGCCAGCAGCCTAATAAATTCACCCCTCCACTTT. The chain links TRBV28 to TRBJ1-6; D gene ambiguous. V was pared by 6 bases and J by 7 bases, with 7 bases between. The CDR3 runs 12 residues. Germline V gene data show CDR1 as MDHEN and CDR2 as SYDVKM.

In its sample, this clonotype was seen many times. The chain employs TRBV20-1 and TRBJ1-5; the match to TRBD1 covers 8 bases. The V and J ends lost 0 bases and 4 bases, in that order; junction bases with no gene match: 5. CDR3 length equals 15 residues. Germline assignment: CDR1 DFQATT and CDR2 SNEGSKA (reference sequence). The CDR3 reads CSAREETGANQPQHF. CDR3 coding DNA: TGCAGTGCTAGAGAGGAGACAGGGGCAAATCAGCCCCAGCATTTT.

As concerns this clonotype: Being one base from a much bigger clone, this may be a read error. The chain links TRBV4-3 to TRBJ1-1; D gene unclear. Germline CDR1 is LGHNA and CDR2 is YSLEER. CDR3 length equals 14 residues. The CDR3 DNA is TGCGCCAGCAGCCAAGTCCCGGGGAACACTGAAGCTTTATTT. Its protein is CASSQVPGNTEALF.

This chain's CDR3 is CASRRSFRRGESYEQYF. CDR3 nucleotides: TGTGCCAGTAGACGATCGTTTAGGCGGGGGGAATCCTACGAGCAGTACTTC. J is TRBJ2-7 and V is TRBV19; 8 nucleotides align to TRBD2. Trimming took 6 bases from V and 1 from J; bases not matched to a gene: 14. The CDR3 is made up of 17 amino acids. From germline, CDR1 is LNHDA and CDR2 SQIVND (reference sequence).

This chain connects TRBV20-1 to TRBJ2-7; D is perhaps TRBD1 (5 bases). V was trimmed by 6 bases and J by 1 base, leaving 13 bases between them. The CDR3 loop spans 13 amino acids. Looked up from germline, CDR1 is DFQATT and CDR2 is SNEGSKA (reference sequence). DNA of the CDR3: TGCAGTGCGTACAGTGACAGTTCCTACGAGCAGTACTTC. The encoded protein is CSAYSDSSYEQYF.

The CDR3 region has the DNA TGTGCCAGCAGCCAGCGTTTTGGGGGGGGGCTGCCTAGCACAGATACGCAGTATTTT. Translated, it gives CASSQRFGGGLPSTDTQYF. The chain has TRBV7-8 and TRBJ2-3; D might be TRBD2 (7 bases). This CDR3 region has 19 residues. Germline CDR1 SGHVS, CDR2 FQNEAQ. V dropped 5 bases and J dropped 0 bases, with 24 bases sitting between them.

V and J are TRBV20-1 and TRBJ1-1, with 9 bases that match TRBD1. The V and J ends lost 6 bases and 1 base, in that order; junction bases with no gene match: 9. CDR3 size: 15 residues. Per the germline V gene, CDR1 is DFQATT and CDR2 is SNEGSKA (reference sequence). Here the CDR3 reads CSATTGTGSNTEAFF. The CDR3 DNA reads TGCAGTGCAACCACTGGGACAGGGTCGAACACTGAAGCTTTCTTT.

This clonotype was seen only a few times. The rearrangement links TRBV5-1 to TRBJ1-1, with 8 nucleotides matching TRBD1. Germline assignment: CDR1 SGHRS and CDR2 YFSETQ. J lost 5 bases, V lost 4 bases, and 7 bases had no gene match. There are 14 residues in the CDR3. CDR3 sequence: CASSVGQGATEAFF. The CDR3 nucleotides read TGCGCCAGCAGCGTTGGACAGGGTGCGACTGAAGCTTTCTTT.

This clonotype was observed once. The rearrangement uses TRBV12-3 or TRBV12-4 and TRBJ1-5, with 7 bases identical to TRBD1. This CDR3 has 19 residues. DNA for the CDR3: TGTACCCGCAGTTTAGCGGTTTTTCAGGGGGGTGAGGGCAATCAGCCCCAGCATTTT. The encoded protein is CTRSLAVFQGGEGNQPQHF.

This clonotype was counted a few times. The chain recombines TRBV20-1 with TRBJ2-3, with 7 bases lining up with TRBD2. The junction had 6 bases not matched to a gene; V was cut back by 6 bases and J by 0 bases. The CDR3 totals 14 residues. CDR1 and CDR2 (germline): DFQATT, SNEGSKA (reference sequence). The DNA of the CDR3 is TGCAGTGCCGGGGGAGCGGGGAGCACAGATACGCAGTATTTT. This gives the protein CSAGGAGSTDTQYF.

This clonotype showed up just a few times. J is TRBJ2-1 and V is TRBV6-2 or TRBV6-3; no definite D call. Germline lookup yields CDR1 MNHEY and CDR2 SVGEGT. The CDR3 length is 13 residues. The V gene lost 4 bases and the J gene lost 8 bases, with 12 bases spanning the gap. In nucleotides, the CDR3 is TGTGCCAGCAGTTCAGGTCACTGGGATGAGCAGTTCTTC. Translation: CASSSGHWDEQFF.

The V gene is TRBV9, the J gene TRBJ2-3; 8 positions match TRBD2. The CDR3 consists of 16 residues. The germline V gene encodes CDR1 SGDLS and CDR2 YYNGEE. Trimming cost V 2 bases and J 4 bases; bases outside gene matches: 9. In nucleotides, the CDR3 is TGTGCCAGCAGCGTGGGAGCGGGGGTTAGGGCAGATACGCAGTATTTT. Translated: CASSVGAGVRADTQYF. Full variable domain (outside the CDR3, taken from reference TRBV9 and TRBJ2-3): DSGVTQTPKHLITATGQRVTLRCSPRSGDLSVYWYQQSLDQGLQFLIQYYNGEERAKGNILERFSAQQFPDLHSELNLSSLELGDSALYFCASSVGAGVRADTQYFGPGTRLTVL.

This clonotype was counted a few times. This chain links TRBV12-3 or TRBV12-4 with TRBJ1-2; tentatively, D is TRBD1 (5 bases). The CDR3 totals 14 residues. With 8 bases removed from V and 2 bases from J, the gap between germline ends came to 15 bases. The CDR3 sequence: CASLGKGQNYGYTF. CDR3 coding DNA: TGTGCCAGCCTAGGCAAGGGGCAAAACTATGGCTACACCTTC.

The V gene is TRBV20-1, the J gene TRBJ2-2; D ambiguous. The ends were cut back, 6 bases at V and 7 bases at J, with 18 bases in the middle. Germline CDR1 DFQATT, CDR2 SNEGSKA (reference sequence). The CDR3 length is 14 residues. CDR3 DNA sequence: TGCAGTGCAAGCATGGCCACAGAATACGGGGAGCTGTTTTTT. This translates into CSASMATEYGELFF.

V and J are TRBV7-9 and TRBJ2-4; D is perhaps TRBD2 (6 bases). The length of the CDR3 is 16 residues. The germline gives CDR1 SEHNR, CDR2 FQNEAQ (reference sequence). V was cut by 5 bases and J by 5 bases, with 19 bases left in between. The DNA for the CDR3 is TGTGCCAGCAGCGACCGCTGGACTATTGTCGAAAACATTCAGTACTTC. This codes for CASSDRWTIVENIQYF.

V and J are TRBV3-1 and TRBJ2-5, with D perhaps TRBD1 (6 bases). Trimming cost V 1 base and J 3 bases, with 21 bases left between them. The germline gives CDR1 LGHDT, CDR2 YNNKEL (reference sequence). The CDR3 sequence is 18 residues long. The DNA of the CDR3 is TGTGCCAGCAGCCAAGGAAATTTCGGCAGGGGAGTTAAAGAGACCCAGTACTTC. It yields the protein CASSQGNFGRGVKETQYF.

In its sample, this clonotype was seen a few times. The genes are TRBV4-3 and TRBJ2-1; TRBD1 aligns across 7 bases. The CDR3 spans 16 residues. The V segment lost 0 bases and the J segment 1 base; nucleotides outside the gene matches: 3. Per the germline V gene, CDR1 is LGHNA and CDR2 is YSLEER. The CDR3 coding sequence is TGCGCCAGCAGCCAAGAGGGGACAGCTTCCTACAATGAGCAGTTCTTC. Translation gives CASSQEGTASYNEQFF.

This clonotype was detected a few times. V gene TRBV5-5 combines with J gene TRBJ1-6; a weak D match, TRBD1 (6 bases). Germline V gives CDR1 SGHKS, CDR2 YYEKEE (reference sequence). Trimming left V 3 bases short and J 7 bases short, with 14 bases between. The CDR3 runs to 15 residues. This CDR3 reads CASSSSGQQNSPLHF. CDR3 coding DNA: TGTGCCAGCAGCTCCTCGGGACAACAAAATTCACCCCTCCACTTT. Complete variable domain (other parts from reference TRBV5-5 and TRBJ1-6): DAGVTQSPTHLIKTRGQQVTLRCSPISGHKSVSWYQQVLGQGPQFIFQYYEKEERGRGNFPDRFSARQFPNYSSELNVNALLLGDSALYLCASSSSGQQNSPLHFGNGTRLTVT.

The chain has TRBV9 and TRBJ1-2; 7 positions match TRBD1. The germline CDR1 and CDR2 sequences are SGDLS and YYNGEE. This CDR3 contains 13 residues. The J segment lost 6 bases and the V segment lost 4 bases, leaving 6 bases of the junction unmatched. The CDR3 loop is CASSPGQIDGYTF. The CDR3 DNA sequence: TGTGCCAGCAGCCCGGGACAGATTGATGGCTACACCTTC.

The chain uses TRBV20-1 and TRBJ2-2; 11 bases line up with TRBD2. The CDR3 runs to 16 residues. Trimming at V came to 5 bases and at J to 0 bases, leaving 5 bases not matched to a gene. Per germline, CDR1 DFQATT and CDR2 SNEGSKA (reference sequence). CDR3 loop: CSARLAGGPNTGELFF. CDR3 coding DNA: TGCAGTGCTCGCCTAGCGGGAGGCCCGAACACCGGGGAGCTGTTTTTT.

J is TRBJ2-3 and V is TRBV6-5; the match to TRBD2 covers 11 bases. The CDR3 runs to 18 residues. V lost 0 bases to trimming and J lost 3 bases; unmatched junction nucleotides: 8. Per the germline V gene, CDR1 is MNHEY and CDR2 is SVGAGI. CDR3: CASSYSIKASGGTDTQYF. The DNA of the CDR3 is TGTGCCAGCAGTTACTCGATAAAGGCTAGCGGGGGGACAGATACGCAGTATTTT.

This chain connects TRBV4-1 to TRBJ1-3; 7 bases are shared with TRBD1. The V gene end was trimmed by 3 bases and the J gene end by 2 bases; junction bases not matched to a gene: 10. The CDR3 totals 17 residues. Per germline, CDR1 MGHRA and CDR2 YSYEKL. Here the CDR3 reads CASSQGPTGLTGNTIYF. The CDR3 coding sequence is TGCGCCAGCAGCCAGGGCCCGACAGGGTTAACTGGAAACACCATATATTTT.

This clonotype was detected many times. J is TRBJ2-1 and V is TRBV11-1; 12 bases are shared with TRBD2. V trimming: 5 bases; J trimming: 4 bases; junction bases outside the gene matches: 15. The CDR3 consists of 19 residues. Per germline, CDR1 SGHAT and CDR2 FQDESV (reference sequence). The CDR3 protein is CASSETGTSGQSLYNEQFF. In DNA, the CDR3 is TGTGCCAGCAGCGAGACCGGGACTAGCGGGCAGTCCCTATACAATGAGCAGTTCTTC.

The chain uses TRBV11-2 and TRBJ2-1, with 13 nucleotides matching TRBD2. The CDR3 has 18 amino acids. V was pared by 6 bases and J by 6 bases, with 14 bases of the junction left unmatched. Germline CDR1 reads SGHAT; CDR2 reads FQNNGV. The chain's CDR3 is CASRGTSGARGGFNEQFF. In nucleotides, the CDR3 is TGTGCCAGCAGAGGGACTAGCGGGGCCCGGGGGGGTTTCAATGAGCAGTTCTTC.

The V call is TRBV20-1, the J call TRBJ2-1; 9 nucleotides line up with TRBD2. CDR3 length equals 15 residues. The V segment lost 1 base and the J segment 7 bases; nucleotides outside the gene matches: 8. CDR1 DFQATT and CDR2 SNEGSKA come from the germline V gene (reference sequence). CDR3 sequence reads: CSARGGLAGFNEQFF. The CDR3 nucleotides read TGCAGTGCTAGAGGTGGTCTAGCGGGATTTAATGAGCAGTTCTTC.

This clonotype has more than one count but fewer than ten. The CDR3 sequence is CASRSQPGGDFF. The CDR3 DNA reads as TGTGCCAGCAGATCACAACCGGGGGGGGATTTCTTT. The rearrangement joins TRBV6-5 to TRBJ1-1, with D perhaps TRBD1 (5 bases). The CDR3 contains 12 residues. V lost 6 bases to trimming and J lost 13 bases, with 18 bases between them. Germline CDR1 and CDR2: MNHEY and SVGAGI.

The chain recombines TRBV12-3 or TRBV12-4 with TRBJ2-7; 7 bases line up with TRBD1. The CDR3 runs 15 residues. Trimming cost V 3 bases and J 0 bases; bases outside gene matches: 5. In nucleotides, the CDR3 is TGTGCCAGCAGTTTCCCGGGACAGAGCTCCTACGAGCAGTACTTC. Its translation: CASSFPGQSSYEQYF.

In its sample, this clonotype was seen a few times. V gene TRBV7-6 combines with J gene TRBJ2-3; D may be TRBD2 (6 bases). Germline V gene lookup returns CDR1 SGHVS and CDR2 FNYEAQ. The germline V and J ends were trimmed by 1 base and 8 bases, with 10 bases remaining between them. This CDR3 spans 13 amino acids. CDR3 sequence reads: CASSLGGAFTQYF. As DNA, the CDR3 is TGTGCCAGCAGCTTAGGCGGGGCTTTTACGCAGTATTTT.

This clonotype was picked up many times. CDR3 amino acids: CAIRGGQVNNYGYTF. CDR3 DNA sequence: TGTGCCATCAGAGGGGGACAGGTTAATAACTATGGCTACACCTTC. The chain couples TRBV10-3 to TRBJ1-2; 8 nucleotides align to TRBD1. The germline CDR1 and CDR2 sequences are ENHRY and SYGVKD. The length of the CDR3 is 15 residues. After removal of 6 bases from V and 1 base from J, the junction contained 7 bases not matched to a gene.

This clonotype was detected a few times. The rearrangement uses TRBV7-2 and TRBJ1-1, with D maybe TRBD1 (5 bases). The V gene's germline CDR1 is SGHTA and CDR2 FQGNSA. Trimming shortened V by 5 bases and J by 1 base, and 14 bases separated the two germline ends. The CDR3 spans 15 residues. In DNA, the CDR3 is TGTGCCAGCAGCACAAGGCGGGACGGGAACACTGAAGCTTTCTTT. Residues: CASSTRRDGNTEAFF.